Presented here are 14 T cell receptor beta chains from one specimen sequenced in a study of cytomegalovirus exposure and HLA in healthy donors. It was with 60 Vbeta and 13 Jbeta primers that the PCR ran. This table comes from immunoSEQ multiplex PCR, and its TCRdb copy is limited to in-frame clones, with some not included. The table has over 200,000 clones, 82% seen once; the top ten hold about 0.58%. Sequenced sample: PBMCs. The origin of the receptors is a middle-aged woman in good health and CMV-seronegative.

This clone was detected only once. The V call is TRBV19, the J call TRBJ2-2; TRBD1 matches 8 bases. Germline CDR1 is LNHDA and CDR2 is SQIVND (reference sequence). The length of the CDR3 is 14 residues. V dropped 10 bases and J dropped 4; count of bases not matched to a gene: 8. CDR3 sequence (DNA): TGTGCCACCAGCCGGACAGGGCGCACCGGGGAGCTGTTTTTT. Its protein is CATSRTGRTGELFF.

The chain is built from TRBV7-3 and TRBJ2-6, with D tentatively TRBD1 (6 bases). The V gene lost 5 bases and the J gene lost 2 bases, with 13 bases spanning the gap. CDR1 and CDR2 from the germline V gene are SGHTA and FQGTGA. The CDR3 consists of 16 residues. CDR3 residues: CASSPTGPTGANVLTF. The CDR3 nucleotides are TGTGCCAGCAGCCCGACAGGTCCGACTGGGGCCAACGTCCTGACTTTC.

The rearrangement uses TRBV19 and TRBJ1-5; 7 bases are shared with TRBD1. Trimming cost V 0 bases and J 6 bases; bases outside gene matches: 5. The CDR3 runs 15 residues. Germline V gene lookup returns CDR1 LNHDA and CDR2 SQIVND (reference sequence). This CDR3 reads CASSIDRQGIQPQHF. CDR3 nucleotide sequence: TGTGCCAGTAGTATAGATCGACAGGGAATTCAGCCCCAGCATTTT.

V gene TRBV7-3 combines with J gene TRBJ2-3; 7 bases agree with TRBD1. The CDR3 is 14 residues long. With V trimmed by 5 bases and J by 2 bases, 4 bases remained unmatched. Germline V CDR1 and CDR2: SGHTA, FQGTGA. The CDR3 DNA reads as TGTGCCAGCAGCCGTGGACAGGACACAGATACGCAGTATTTT. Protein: CASSRGQDTDTQYF.

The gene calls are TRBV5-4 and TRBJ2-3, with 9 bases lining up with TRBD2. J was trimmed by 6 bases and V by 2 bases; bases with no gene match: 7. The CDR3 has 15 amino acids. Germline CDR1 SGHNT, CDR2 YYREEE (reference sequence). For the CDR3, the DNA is TGTGCCAGCAGCTTCTTCGGCGGGGGGGTGGATACGCAGTATTTT. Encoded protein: CASSFFGGGVDTQYF.

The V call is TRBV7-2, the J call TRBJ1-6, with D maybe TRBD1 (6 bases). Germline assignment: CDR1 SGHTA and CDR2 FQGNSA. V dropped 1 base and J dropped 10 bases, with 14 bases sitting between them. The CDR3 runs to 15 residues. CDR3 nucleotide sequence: TGTGCCAGCAGCTTAGGGGGGCAGCCGCAATCACCCCTCCACTTT. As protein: CASSLGGQPQSPLHF.

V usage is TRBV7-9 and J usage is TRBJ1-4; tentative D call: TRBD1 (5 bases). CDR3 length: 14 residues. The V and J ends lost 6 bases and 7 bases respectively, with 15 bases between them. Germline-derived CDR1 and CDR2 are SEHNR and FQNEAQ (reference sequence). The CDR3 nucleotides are TGTGCCAGCAGGTCCGTTGGAGGGGTTGAAAAACTGTTTTTT. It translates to CASRSVGGVEKLFF.

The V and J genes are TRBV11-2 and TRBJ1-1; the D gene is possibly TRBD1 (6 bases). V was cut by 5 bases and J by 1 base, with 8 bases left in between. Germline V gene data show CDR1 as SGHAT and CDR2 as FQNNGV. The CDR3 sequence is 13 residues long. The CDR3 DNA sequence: TGTGCCAGCAGCGCGGACAGGAACACTGAAGCTTTCTTT. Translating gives CASSADRNTEAFF.

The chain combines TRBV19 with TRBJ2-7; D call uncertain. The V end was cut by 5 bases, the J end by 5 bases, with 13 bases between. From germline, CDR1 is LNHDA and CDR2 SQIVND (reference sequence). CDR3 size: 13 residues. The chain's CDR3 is CASSPGPANEQYF. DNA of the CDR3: TGTGCCAGTAGTCCGGGTCCGGCAAACGAGCAGTACTTC.

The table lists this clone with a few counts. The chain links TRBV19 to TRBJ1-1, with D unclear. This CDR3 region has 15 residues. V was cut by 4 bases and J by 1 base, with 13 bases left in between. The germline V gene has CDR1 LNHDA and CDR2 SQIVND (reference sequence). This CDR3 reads CASSKTGGENTEAFF. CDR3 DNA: TGTGCCAGTAGTAAGACGGGCGGGGAGAACACTGAAGCTTTCTTT. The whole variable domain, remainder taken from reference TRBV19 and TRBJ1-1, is DGGITQSPKYLFRKEGQNVTLSCEQNLNHDAMYWYRQDPGQGLRLIYYSQIVNDFQKGDIAEGYSVSREKKESFPLTVTSAQKNPTAFYLCASSKTGGENTEAFFGQGTRLTVV.

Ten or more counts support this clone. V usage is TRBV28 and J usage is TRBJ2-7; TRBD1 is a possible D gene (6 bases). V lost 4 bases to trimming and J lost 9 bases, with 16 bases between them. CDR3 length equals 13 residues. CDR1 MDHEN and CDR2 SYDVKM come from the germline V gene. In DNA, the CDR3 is TGTGCCAGCAGTTCCCTCGGCAGGGGCGCGCAGTACTTC. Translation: CASSSLGRGAQYF.

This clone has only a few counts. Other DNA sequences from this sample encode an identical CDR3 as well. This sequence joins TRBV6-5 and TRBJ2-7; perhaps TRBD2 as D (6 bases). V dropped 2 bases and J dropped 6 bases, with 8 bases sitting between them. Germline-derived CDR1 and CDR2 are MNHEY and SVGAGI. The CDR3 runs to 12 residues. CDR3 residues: CASSYPGGEQYF. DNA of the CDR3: TGTGCCAGCAGTTACCCCGGGGGCGAGCAGTACTTC.

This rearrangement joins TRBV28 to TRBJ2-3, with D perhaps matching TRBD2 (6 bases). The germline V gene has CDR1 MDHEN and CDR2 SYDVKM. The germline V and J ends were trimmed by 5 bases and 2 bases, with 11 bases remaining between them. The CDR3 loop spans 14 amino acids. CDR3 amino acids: CASSPGGNTDTQYF. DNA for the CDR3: TGTGCCAGCAGTCCCGGGGGTAACACAGATACGCAGTATTTT.

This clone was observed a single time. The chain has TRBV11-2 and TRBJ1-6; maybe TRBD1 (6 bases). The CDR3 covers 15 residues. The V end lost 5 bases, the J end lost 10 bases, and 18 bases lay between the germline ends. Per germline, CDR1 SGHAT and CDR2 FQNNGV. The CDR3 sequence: CASSSGAGVYSPLHF. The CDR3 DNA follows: TGTGCCAGCAGCAGCGGGGCAGGGGTCTACTCACCCCTCCACTTT.